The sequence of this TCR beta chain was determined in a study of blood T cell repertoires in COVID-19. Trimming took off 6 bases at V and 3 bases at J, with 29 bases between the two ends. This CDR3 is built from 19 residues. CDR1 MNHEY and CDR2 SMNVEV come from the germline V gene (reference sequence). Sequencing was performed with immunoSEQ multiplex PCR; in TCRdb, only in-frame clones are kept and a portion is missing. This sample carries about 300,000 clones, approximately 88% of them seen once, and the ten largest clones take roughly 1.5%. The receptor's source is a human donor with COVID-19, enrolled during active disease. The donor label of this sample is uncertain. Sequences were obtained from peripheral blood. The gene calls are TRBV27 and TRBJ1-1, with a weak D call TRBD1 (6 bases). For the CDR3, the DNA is TGTGCCAGCAGAAGGGTCCTCCAAACGACAGCTTACAGGGACACTGAAGCTTTCTTT. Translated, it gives CASRRVLQTTAYRDTEAFF.